A selection of T cell receptor beta chains follows, all from one sample in a study of post-analysis software for immune sequencing data. MiXCR, run by TCRdb on the PCR reads, gives a single entry per CDR3 protein. The repertoire has 250,000 to 300,000 distinct CDR3 sequences, 30% to 45% of them found once; the top ten carry around 5.2%. What was sequenced was blood. These receptors all stem from a girl aged 10-17 years with multiple sclerosis. CDR3s include the opening cysteine and the closing phenylalanine or tryptophan. Each record gives: clone size, D gene, J gene, V gene, CDR3 protein, CDR3 DNA. The D gene is left open where the match is weak. Size tells how often a clone was seen (once, few, many) or the class of an expanded clone, and some rows leave it out.

many	NA	TRBJ2-3	TRBV14	CASSPLTGLGAPDTQYF	TGTGCCAGCAGCCCTCTAACAGGGTTAGGGGCCCCAGATACGCAGTATTTT
many	NA	TRBJ2-3	TRBV12-3/TRBV12-4	CASSLERGSTDTQYF	TGTGCCAGCAGTTTAGAGAGAGGGAGCACAGATACGCAGTATTTT
many	NA	TRBJ2-1	TRBV6-6	CASSYSGASYNEQFF	TGTGCCAGCAGTTACTCGGGGGCCTCCTACAATGAGCAGTTCTTC
many	TRBD2	TRBJ2-5	TRBV2	CASRRDYEETQYF	TGTGCCAGCAGGAGGGACTACGAAGAGACCCAGTACTTC
NA	TRBD1	TRBJ1-1	TRBV7-9	CASSPAGTGGTEAFF	TGTGCCAGCAGCCCTGCAGGGACAGGCGGGACTGAAGCTTTCTTT
few	NA	TRBJ1-1	TRBV7-8	CASSWTITPSTVNTEAFF	TGTGCCAGCAGTTGGACGATTACCCCTTCGACAGTGAACACTGAAGCTTTCTTT
NA	NA	TRBJ2-2	TRBV3-1	CASSLRLGNTGELFF	TGTGCCAGCAGCCTTCGACTGGGGAACACCGGGGAGCTGTTTTTT
many	TRBD1	TRBJ1-1	TRBV12-3/TRBV12-4	CASSFGQGNTEAFF	TGTGCCAGCAGCTTCGGACAGGGGAACACTGAAGCTTTCTTT
many	NA	TRBJ2-1	TRBV7-9	CASSSKVGRDPIHNEQFF	TGTGCCAGCAGCTCAAAGGTGGGGCGGGACCCGATCCACAATGAGCAGTTCTTC
NA	NA	TRBJ1-1	TRBV29-1	CSMGGTEAFF	TGCAGCATGGGGGGCACTGAAGCTTTCTTT
many	NA	TRBJ1-1	TRBV12-3/TRBV12-4	CASSFRADTEAFF	TGTGCCAGCAGTTTCCGAGCAGACACTGAAGCTTTCTTT
many	NA	TRBJ2-1	TRBV4-1	CASSQAGKNNEQFF	TGCGCCAGCAGCCAAGCCGGGAAGAACAATGAGCAGTTCTTC
NA	TRBD1	TRBJ1-1	TRBV12-5	CASGLAKGTGGNTEAFF	TGTGCTAGTGGTTTGGCCAAGGGGACAGGTGGGAACACTGAAGCTTTCTTT
NA	NA	TRBJ2-7	TRBV21-1	CASRAGTLGYEQYF	TGTGCCAGCAGAGCCGGGACATTGGGCTACGAGCAGTACTTC
NA	NA	TRBJ1-2	TRBV6-1	CATRETTNYGYTF	TGTGCCACTCGGGAGACAACTAACTATGGCTACACCTTC
NA	TRBD2	TRBJ2-5	TRBV7-2	CASSLAWSLAGVPEETQYF	TGTGCCAGCAGCTTAGCGTGGTCCCTAGCGGGAGTCCCTGAAGAGACCCAGTACTTC
many	TRBD1	TRBJ1-4	TRBV10-2	CASGQGGEKLFF	TGCGCCAGCGGACAGGGTGGTGAAAAACTGTTTTTT
many	NA	TRBJ2-1	TRBV6-2/TRBV6-3	CASSYSGAGNEQFF	TGTGCCAGCAGTTACTCGGGAGCCGGCAATGAGCAGTTCTTC
NA	NA	TRBJ2-5	TRBV6-5	CASTGSPETQYF	TGTGCCAGCACGGGCTCCCCCGAGACCCAGTACTTC
many	NA	TRBJ1-5	TRBV7-2	CASSLGRTGNQPQHF	TGTGCCAGCAGCTTAGGACGAACAGGGAATCAGCCCCAGCATTTT
many	NA	TRBJ2-1	TRBV18	CASSPLRVGEQFF	TGTGCCAGCTCACCACTCAGGGTCGGCGAGCAGTTCTTC
once	TRBD1	TRBJ2-7	TRBV4-3	CAGSPGQGYEQYF	TGCGCCGGCAGCCCGGGACAGGGGTACGAGCAGTACTTC
many	TRBD2	TRBJ2-1	TRBV15	CATSRSLAGVIHEQFF	TGTGCCACCAGCCGTAGTCTAGCGGGGGTGATTCATGAGCAGTTCTTC
NA	TRBD1	TRBJ1-4	TRBV5-1	CASSVRGQGYEKLFF	TGCGCCAGCAGCGTGAGGGGACAGGGTTATGAAAAACTGTTTTTT
NA	TRBD1	TRBJ2-6	TRBV6-2/TRBV6-3	CASSKQTGAGANVLTF	TGTGCCAGCAGTAAACAAACAGGGGCTGGGGCCAACGTCCTGACTTTC
many	TRBD1	TRBJ2-7	TRBV6-5	CASSYRQGFYEQYF	TGTGCCAGCAGTTATAGACAGGGATTTTACGAGCAGTACTTC
many	TRBD2	TRBJ2-3	TRBV9	CASSQGLAEADTQYF	TGTGCCAGCAGCCAAGGACTAGCGGAGGCAGATACGCAGTATTTT
many	NA	TRBJ2-6	TRBV28	CASSFVPDGANVLTF	TGTGCCAGCAGTTTCGTCCCAGATGGGGCCAACGTCCTGACTTTC
many	NA	TRBJ2-5	TRBV29-1	CSARLVKAQETQYF	TGCAGCGCTCGGTTAGTCAAGGCCCAAGAGACCCAGTACTTC
many	NA	TRBJ1-4	TRBV12-3/TRBV12-4	CASSSLEKLFF	TGTGCCAGCAGCTCCCTTGAAAAACTGTTTTTT
few	TRBD2	TRBJ2-7	TRBV27	CASSRLGGEQYF	TGTGCCAGCAGTCGGCTCGGGGGGGAGCAGTACTTC
many	NA	TRBJ2-1	TRBV7-8	CASSFAFRGRANEEQFF	TGTGCCAGCAGCTTCGCTTTCAGGGGGAGGGCCAATGAGGAGCAGTTCTTC
few	NA	TRBJ2-7	TRBV27	CASSLSGEQYF	TGTGCCAGCAGTTTATCAGGCGAGCAGTACTTC
many	NA	TRBJ2-1	TRBV20-1	CSASGRLVYNEQFF	TGCAGTGCTAGTGGCAGACTGGTTTACAATGAGCAGTTCTTC
many	NA	TRBJ1-1	TRBV29-1	CSVYQQGPGTEAFF	TGCAGCGTGTACCAACAGGGCCCGGGAACTGAAGCTTTCTTT
NA	TRBD1	TRBJ1-6	TRBV4-2	CASSREQGTNSPLHF	TGTGCCAGCAGCCGGGAACAGGGGACAAATTCACCCCTCCACTTT
few	NA	TRBJ1-1	TRBV14	CASSRITGRHTEAFF	TGTGCCAGCAGCCGGATCACGGGGCGTCACACTGAAGCTTTCTTT
few	NA	TRBJ2-7	TRBV10-3	CAISDLVGRELEQYF	TGTGCCATCAGTGATTTGGTGGGCCGGGAGTTGGAGCAGTACTTC
NA	TRBD2	TRBJ2-3	TRBV20-1	CSANSGRSADTQYF	TGCAGTGCCAATAGCGGGAGGTCCGCAGATACGCAGTATTTT
NA	NA	TRBJ2-7	TRBV29-1	CSVGRESYEQYF	TGCAGCGTTGGGCGTGAGTCCTACGAGCAGTACTTC
few	NA	TRBJ1-5	TRBV19	CASSMGGPNQPQHF	TGTGCCAGTAGTATGGGAGGACCCAATCAGCCCCAGCATTTT
NA	NA	TRBJ2-3	TRBV5-1	CAGSPNTDTQYF	TGCGCCGGCAGCCCCAACACAGATACGCAGTATTTT
NA	NA	TRBJ2-3	TRBV10-3	CAISVLPVSSRPTDTQYF	TGTGCCATCAGTGTTTTACCCGTGTCTAGCAGACCCACAGATACGCAGTATTTT
NA	NA	TRBJ2-7	TRBV4-2	CASSQDPGSTYEQYF	TGTGCCAGCAGCCAAGATCCCGGGAGCACCTACGAGCAGTACTTC
NA	NA	TRBJ1-5	TRBV20-1	CSARVGGGYSNQPQHF	TGCAGTGCTAGAGTAGGGGGAGGGTATAGCAATCAGCCCCAGCATTTT
few	NA	TRBJ1-1	TRBV28	CASSFGSSAEAFF	TGTGCCAGCAGTTTCGGGAGTTCGGCTGAAGCTTTCTTT
NA	TRBD1	TRBJ1-5	TRBV10-3	CAISPGTGHSNQPLHF	TGTGCCATCAGCCCCGGGACAGGACATAGCAATCAGCCCCTGCATTTT
NA	TRBD1	TRBJ1-1	TRBV10-2	CASSSDRATEAFF	TGCGCCAGCAGTTCCGACAGGGCGACTGAAGCTTTCTTT
NA	TRBD2	TRBJ2-3	TRBV7-9	CASSLANGPAGASTDTQYF	TGTGCCAGCAGCTTAGCAAACGGACCAGCGGGGGCGAGCACAGATACGCAGTATTTT
NA	NA	TRBJ1-2	TRBV14	CASSPSPTGSWGYTF	TGTGCCAGCAGCCCCTCCCCAACAGGGAGTTGGGGCTACACCTTC
NA	TRBD2	TRBJ2-7	TRBV6-2/TRBV6-3	CASSYPRGLAGTYEQYF	TGTGCCAGCAGTTACCCCCGAGGACTAGCGGGGACCTACGAGCAGTACTTC
many	NA	TRBJ2-3	TRBV5-1	CASSLRGLSTDTQYF	TGCGCCAGCAGCCTGAGAGGTCTCAGCACAGATACGCAGTATTTT
NA	NA	TRBJ1-1	TRBV20-1	CSARAWLGRGTEAFF	TGCAGTGCTAGGGCCTGGTTGGGACGTGGCACTGAAGCTTTCTTT
NA	NA	TRBJ2-4	TRBV12-3/TRBV12-4	CASTTGEVQYF	TGTGCCAGCACCACGGGGGAAGTCCAGTACTTC
many	NA	TRBJ2-3	TRBV28	CASKDTDTQYF	TGTGCCAGCAAGGACACAGATACGCAGTATTTT